This TCR beta chain was retrieved from a study of technical replicates of blood from a handful of donors. The germline gives CDR1 MNHEY, CDR2 SMNVEV (reference sequence). The ends lost 4 bases at V and 4 bases at J; junction bases unmatched: 8. This CDR3 region has 16 residues. Repertoires were generated with immunoSEQ multiplex PCR, while TCRdb's copy carries only in-frame clones and drops some. The data show more than 65,000 clones, roughly nine tenths seen once. The sequencing sample was made of T cells isolated from PBMCs. The rearrangement uses TRBV27 and TRBJ2-1; 9 bases map to TRBD2. This sequence originates from a human donor in good health. Some clones in this sample may be carry-over from other donors' samples. The chain's CDR3 is CASSSPTSGDYNEQFF. CDR3 DNA sequence: TGTGCCAGCAGTTCGCCGACTAGCGGCGATTACAATGAGCAGTTCTTC.